These 21 T cell receptor beta chains were all obtained from the same sample, sequenced in a study of T cell responses to AZD1222 COVID-19 vaccine. Profiled with immunoSEQ multiplex PCR; TCRdb holds only in-frame clones, not every one. This table has some 150,000 clones, roughly nine tenths appearing once. This specimen was peripheral blood, taken on day 0 of AZD1222 vaccination. The receptors shown here come from an adult in good health.

This chain connects TRBV7-9 to TRBJ2-1; 7 bases are a match to TRBD2. Germline V gene lookup returns CDR1 SEHNR and CDR2 FQNEAQ (reference sequence). J gave up 8 bases and V 1 base, and 11 bases lay outside the gene matches. The CDR3 is 16 amino acids. DNA for the CDR3: TGTGCCAGCAGCTTAGGACTAGCAATCCCCCTTGATGAGCAGTTCTTC. Translated, it gives CASSLGLAIPLDEQFF.

The rearrangement uses TRBV9 and TRBJ1-1, with D possibly being TRBD1 (6 bases). CDR1 is SGDLS and CDR2 is YYNGEE in the germline V gene. There are 16 residues in the CDR3. Trimming pared 5 bases from V and 0 bases from J, leaving 17 bases between. In DNA form, the CDR3 reads TGTGCCAGCAGTGATATAACAGGGACCGTGAACACTGAAGCTTTCTTT. Encoded protein: CASSDITGTVNTEAFF.

The CDR3 reads CASSLVGLEGETQYF. For the CDR3, the DNA is TGTGCCAGCAGCTTAGTGGGTTTGGAAGGAGAGACCCAGTACTTC. The V gene is TRBV7-9, the J gene TRBJ2-5, with D unclear. Germline CDR1 SEHNR, CDR2 FQNEAQ (reference sequence). The CDR3 loop spans 15 amino acids. Deletions cut 1 base from V and 4 bases from J, with 13 bases between.

This clone was observed once. The genes are TRBV5-4 and TRBJ2-7; possibly TRBD2 for D (5 bases). This CDR3 has 14 residues. Trimming cost V 6 bases and J 6 bases, with 19 bases left between them. Germline V CDR1 and CDR2: SGHNT, YYREEE (reference sequence). CDR3 region: CASTTGGGPTEQYF. CDR3 nucleotides: TGTGCCAGCACCACGGGCGGAGGACCGACCGAGCAGTACTTC.

This clone came up once. The chain is built from TRBV4-1 and TRBJ1-2; the D is unclear. This CDR3 has 14 residues. Trimming took off 1 base at V and 2 bases at J, with 8 bases between the two ends. CDR1 is MGHRA, CDR2 YSYEKL, per germline. This chain's CDR3 is CASSQALMNYGYTF. CDR3 bases: TGCGCCAGCAGCCAAGCTCTGATGAACTATGGCTACACCTTC.

The V and J genes are TRBV7-9 and TRBJ2-1; 8 nucleotides line up with TRBD1. Germline assignment: CDR1 SEHNR and CDR2 FQNEAQ (reference sequence). With V trimmed by 5 bases and J by 6 bases, 3 bases remained unmatched. The CDR3 contains 13 residues. CDR3 in amino acids: CASSPQGANEQFF. The CDR3 bases are TGTGCCAGCAGCCCTCAGGGGGCCAATGAGCAGTTCTTC.

The rearrangement joins TRBV18 to TRBJ2-4; TRBD1 aligns across 9 bases. The junction had 7 bases not matched to a gene; V was cut back by 4 bases and J by 6 bases. CDR3 size: 15 residues. The V gene's germline CDR1 is KGHSH and CDR2 LQKENI. The CDR3 DNA reads as TGTGCCAGCTCACTCGTCCCGGGACAGGGAAACATTCAGTACTTC. Translating gives CASSLVPGQGNIQYF.

This sequence joins TRBV5-4 and TRBJ1-4, with D hard to call. Germline lookup yields CDR1 SGHNT and CDR2 YYREEE (reference sequence). Between the trimmed V and J ends, which lost 0 bases and 8 bases, there was a span of 14 bases. The CDR3 is 15 amino acids. CDR3 residues: CASSLAGGNREKLFF. The CDR3 DNA reads TGTGCCAGCAGCTTGGCCGGAGGGAATAGGGAAAAACTGTTTTTT.

V and J are TRBV14 and TRBJ2-7, with TRBD1 matching 7 bases. The V segment lost 1 base and the J segment 0 bases; nucleotides outside the gene matches: 6. CDR1 and CDR2 from the germline V gene are SGHDN and FVKESK. This CDR3 is built from 16 residues. CDR3 sequence: CASSQAQGVNSYEQYF. The CDR3 DNA follows: TGTGCCAGCAGCCAAGCCCAGGGGGTAAACTCCTACGAGCAGTACTTC. The full variable domain, with the rest looked up from reference TRBV14 and TRBJ2-7, is EAGVTQFPSHSVIEKGQTVTLRCDPISGHDNLYWYRRVMGKEIKFLLHFVKESKQDESGMPNNRFLAERTGGTYSTLKVQPAELEDSGVYFCASSQAQGVNSYEQYFGPGTRLTVT.

The chain links TRBV7-8 to TRBJ2-5, with D tentatively TRBD1 or TRBD2 (5 bases each). V lost 0 bases, J lost 9 bases, and 17 bases lay in between. The CDR3 runs to 15 residues. Germline V gene sequence: CDR1 SGHVS, CDR2 FQNEAQ. The DNA for the CDR3 is TGTGCCAGCAGCTTAGCGCAGGGCGGGCCAGCATCCCAGTACTTC. Its translation is CASSLAQGGPASQYF.

V is TRBV5-1 and J is TRBJ1-2; no definite D call. From germline, CDR1 is SGHRS and CDR2 YFSETQ. This CDR3 is built from 12 residues. The V end lost 6 bases, the J end lost 2 bases, and 8 bases lay between the germline ends. The CDR3 sequence: CASKDGNYGYTF. The CDR3 DNA sequence: TGCGCCAGCAAGGACGGAAACTATGGCTACACCTTC. The complete variable domain, with remaining parts taken from reference TRBV5-1 and TRBJ1-2, reads KAGVTQTPRYLIKTRGQQVTLSCSPISGHRSVSWYQQTPGQGLQFLFEYFSETQRNKGNFPGRFSGRQFSNSRSEMNVSTLELGDSALYLCASKDGNYGYTFGSGTRLTVV.

The CDR3 bases are TGCGCCAGCAGTGACTGGCTAGCGGGAGGGTCGAATGAGCAGTTCTTC. Translation: CASSDWLAGGSNEQFF. The chain recombines TRBV10-2 with TRBJ2-1; 12 nucleotides line up with TRBD2. The CDR3 is 16 residues long. The V gene's germline CDR1 is WSHSY and CDR2 SAAADI. J was trimmed by 7 bases and V by 3 bases; bases with no gene match: 7.

V gene TRBV3-1 (or the pseudogene TRBV3-2) combines with J gene TRBJ2-1; 9 nucleotides match TRBD2. The CDR3 is 16 residues long. Germline CDR1 LGHDT, CDR2 YNNKEL (reference sequence). The V segment lost 4 bases and the J segment 3 bases; nucleotides outside the gene matches: 7. The DNA for the CDR3 is TGTGCCAGCAGCCTGTTGACTAGCGGATACTACAATGAGCAGTTCTTC. This gives the protein CASSLLTSGYYNEQFF.

The rearrangement joins TRBV6-1 to TRBJ2-3, with D maybe TRBD1 (6 bases). CDR3 length equals 15 residues. The V gene lost 3 bases and the J gene lost 2 bases, with 12 bases spanning the gap. Germline V lookup: CDR1 MNHNS, CDR2 SASEGT. CDR3 residues: CASSDRGRYTDTQYF. The CDR3 coding sequence is TGTGCCAGCAGTGACAGGGGCAGGTACACAGATACGCAGTATTTT.

A word on this clone: Other nucleotide sequences from this sample produce the same CDR3. The V gene is TRBV19, the J gene TRBJ1-1; 7 bases match TRBD1. In germline, CDR1 is LNHDA, CDR2 SQIVND (reference sequence). The CDR3 consists of 13 residues. Trimming took 4 bases from V and 1 from J; bases not matched to a gene: 0. The DNA for the CDR3 is TGTGCCAGTAGTAGGACAGGGAACACTGAAGCTTTCTTT. This sequence encodes CASSRTGNTEAFF.

This clone appeared once. CDR3: CASRVDRGSYNEQFF. The DNA for the CDR3 is TGTGCCAGCAGGGTGGACAGGGGCTCCTACAATGAGCAGTTCTTC. The J gene is TRBJ2-1, the V gene TRBV6-5, with 9 nucleotides matching TRBD1. Trimming at V came to 6 bases and at J to 0 bases, leaving 3 bases not matched to a gene. CDR1 and CDR2 (germline): MNHEY, SVGAGI. The CDR3 spans 15 residues.

This chain uses TRBV18 with TRBJ1-2; D remains ambiguous. V gave up 3 bases and J gave up 7 bases, with 12 bases separating them. Germline loops: CDR1 KGHSH, CDR2 LQKENI. There are 13 residues in the CDR3. Here the CDR3 DNA reads TGTGCCAGCTCACCCGGTGAGGGAGGTGGCTACACCTTC. Amino acids: CASSPGEGGGYTF.

The V gene is TRBV24-1, the J gene TRBJ2-3, with 7 bases matching TRBD1. The germline CDR1 and CDR2 sequences are KGHDR and SFDVKD. The CDR3 runs to 16 residues. Trimming cost V 4 bases and J 0 bases; bases outside gene matches: 6. The CDR3 sequence is CATSDRQGPSTDTQYF. CDR3 nucleotide sequence: TGTGCCACCAGTGACCGACAGGGCCCTAGCACAGATACGCAGTATTTT.

The V and J genes are TRBV18 and TRBJ1-1; 7 bases are a match to TRBD1. Germline CDR1 reads KGHSH; CDR2 reads LQKENI. Germline trimming cut 6 bases from V and 1 base from J; bases unmatched to any gene: 8. The CDR3 has 15 amino acids. The CDR3 is CASSSWDRPNTEAFF. CDR3 DNA sequence: TGTGCCAGCTCCTCTTGGGACAGACCGAACACTGAAGCTTTCTTT.

This clone was picked up one time. The chain combines TRBV19 with TRBJ2-3; no clear D. Trimming removed 0 bases from V and 1 base from J, with 14 bases in between. This CDR3 spans 17 amino acids. CDR1 LNHDA and CDR2 SQIVND come from the germline V gene (reference sequence). CDR3 residues: CASSIERLSFGTDTQYF. The CDR3 nucleotides read TGTGCCAGTAGTATAGAGCGGCTTTCCTTCGGCACAGATACGCAGTATTTT.

This chain joins TRBV27 and TRBJ2-5; D could derive from TRBD1 or TRBD2 (5 bases each). This CDR3 has 14 amino acids. Trimming removed 8 bases from V and 4 bases from J, with 17 bases in between. The germline gives CDR1 MNHEY, CDR2 SMNVEV (reference sequence). CDR3 loop: CASRRGAGGETQYF. CDR3 coding DNA: TGTGCCAGCCGAAGAGGGGCTGGGGGAGAGACCCAGTACTTC.